The next 16 T cell receptor beta chains were all read from a single sample in a study of T cells in Graves' hyperthyroidism and ophthalmopathy. Using RNA transcripts as the source, TCR beta CDR3 regions were amplified. TCR CDR3 regions were first amplified by RT-PCR with HTBI primers. TCRdb re-analysed the multiplex PCR reads in MiXCR, keeping a single row per CDR3 protein. The sample lists hundreds of thousands of distinct CDR3 sequences; over 35% were seen once. Sequenced: blood. All receptors come from a young man with Graves' hyperthyroidism.

This clonotype has only a few counts. The V and J genes are TRBV20-1 and TRBJ1-4; D is undetermined. Looked up from germline, CDR1 is DFQATT and CDR2 is SNEGSKA (reference sequence). Trimming shortened V by 2 bases and J by 5 bases, and 9 bases separated the two germline ends. This CDR3 is 13 amino acids long. The chain's CDR3 is CSARLGFNEKLFF. CDR3 bases: TGCAGTGCTAGACTGGGATTCAATGAAAAACTGTTTTTT.

Points on this clonotype: The junction does not match germline at one end; this may be a read error. The chain has TRBV2 and TRBJ2-7; D remains ambiguous. CDR1 and CDR2 (germline): SNHLY, FYNNEI. The CDR3 consists of 11 residues. CDR3 sequence: CVSSDGYEQYF. The CDR3 DNA follows: TGTGTCAGCAGTGATGGTTACGAGCAGTACTTC.

To note about this clonotype: One base away lies a much larger clone, so this may be a sequencing read error. J is TRBJ1-1 and V is TRBV10-3; 7 bases map to TRBD1. The germline gives CDR1 ENHRY, CDR2 SYGVKD. J lost 5 bases, V lost 6 bases, and 12 bases had no gene match. The CDR3 runs to 15 residues. CDR3 coding DNA: TGTGCCATCAGGGACCAAACACAGGGGCGGACTGAAGCTTTCTTT. Translated: CAIRDQTQGRTEAFF.

Concerning this clonotype: This may stem from a read error, because a much larger clone lies one nucleotide away. The chain links TRBV2 to TRBJ1-5; D gene ambiguous. The CDR3 runs 15 residues. V shed 1 base and J shed 2 bases, with 9 bases lying between them. From germline, CDR1 is SNHLY and CDR2 FYNNEI. The CDR3 DNA is TGTGCCAGCAGTGAAGAGGGAACAGGCAATCAGCCCCAGCATTTT. It codes for CASSEEGTGNQPQHF.

This clonotype was counted many times. The rearrangement uses TRBV10-3 and TRBJ1-5; D unclear. The CDR3 length is 13 residues. Trimming removed 0 bases at V and 5 bases at J, with 5 bases between. Germline CDR1 ENHRY, CDR2 SYGVKD. CDR3 loop: CAISESVDQPQHF. For the CDR3, the DNA is TGTGCCATCAGTGAGTCGGTAGATCAGCCCCAGCATTTT.

The sample holds many counts of this clonotype. This chain joins TRBV2 and TRBJ1-5; 9 bases line up with TRBD1. Trimming cost V 6 bases and J 5 bases; bases outside gene matches: 8. The CDR3 sequence is 15 residues long. Looked up from germline, CDR1 is SNHLY and CDR2 is FYNNEI. CDR3 loop: CASRRGQGSHQPQHF. As DNA, the CDR3 is TGTGCCAGCAGGCGAGGACAGGGGTCCCATCAGCCCCAGCATTTT.

A remark on this clonotype: A junction boundary mismatches the germline segment, possibly from a read error. The chain employs TRBV10-2 and TRBJ1-5; tentatively, D is TRBD1 (6 bases). Germline V gene lookup returns CDR1 WSHSY and CDR2 SAAADI. This CDR3 spans 13 amino acids. This CDR3 is CATGTSDNQPQHF. The CDR3 DNA sequence: TGTGCCACCGGGACATCGGACAATCAGCCCCAGCATTTT.

This clonotype was seen many times. This chain links TRBV29-1 with TRBJ2-5; 7 bases line up with TRBD2. Germline loops: CDR1 SQVTM, CDR2 ANQGSEA. This CDR3 has 13 residues. Trimming at V came to 3 bases and at J to 2 bases, leaving 3 bases not matched to a gene. The CDR3 region has the DNA TGCAGCGTTGAGCGGGGGATACAAGAGACCCAGTACTTC. Protein sequence: CSVERGIQETQYF. The entire variable domain, with the rest obtained from reference TRBV29-1 and TRBJ2-5, is as follows: SAVISQKPSRDICQRGTSLTIQCQVDSQVTMMFWYRQQPGQSLTLIATANQGSEATYESGFVIDKFPISRPNLTFSTLTVSNMSPEDSSIYLCSVERGIQETQYFGPGTRLLVL.

This chain joins TRBV25-1 and TRBJ1-5, with no clear D. V was clipped by 5 bases and J by 3 bases, with 11 bases between them. Germline assignment: CDR1 MGHDK and CDR2 SYGVNS. The CDR3 length is 14 residues. CDR3 amino acids: CASSLSGPNQPQHF. The CDR3 DNA is TGTGCCAGCAGTTTATCCGGCCCCAATCAGCCCCAGCATTTT.

This clonotype was recorded at least ten times. The V and J genes are TRBV9 and TRBJ1-2; weak D call: TRBD1 (6 bases). The CDR3 loop spans 14 amino acids. Trimming took 5 bases from V and 3 from J, leaving 14 bases between them. Looked up from germline, CDR1 is SGDLS and CDR2 is YYNGEE. The CDR3 DNA reads as TGTGCCAGCAGACCTACAGGGTGGCACTATGGCTACACCTTC. Translated, it gives CASRPTGWHYGYTF.

CDR3 residues: CASGPPGGGQPQHF. As DNA, the CDR3 is TGTGCCAGCGGCCCCCCCGGAGGTGGTCAGCCCCAGCATTTT. The V and J genes are TRBV25-1 and TRBJ1-5; D remains ambiguous. The length of the CDR3 is 14 residues. The germline V gene has CDR1 MGHDK and CDR2 SYGVNS. V was clipped by 8 bases and J by 6 bases, with 17 bases between them. Using reference TRBV25-1 and TRBJ1-5 for the parts outside the CDR3, the full variable domain is EADIYQTPRYLVIGTGKKITLECSQTMGHDKMYWYQQDPGMELHLIHYSYGVNSTEKGDLSSESTVSRIRTEHFPLTLESARPSHTSQYLCASGPPGGGQPQHFGDGTRLSIL.

Points on this clonotype: Its ends do not fully match the called genes, so a read error is possible. The V gene is TRBV2, the J gene TRBJ1-6; no firm D call. Germline CDR1 is SNHLY and CDR2 is FYNNEI. This CDR3 comprises 15 residues. The CDR3 nucleotides are TGTGCCAGCAGTTGGGGTTATGTGGGGAAATCACCCCTTCACTTT. It yields the protein CASSWGYVGKSPLHF. The full variable domain, its missing parts supplied by reference TRBV2 and TRBJ1-6, is EPEVTQTPSHQVTQMGQEVILRCVPISNHLYFYWYRQILGQKVEFLVSFYNNEISEKSEIFDDQFSVERPDGSNFTLKIRSTKLEDSAMYFCASSWGYVGKSPLHFGNGTRLTVT.

Concerning this clonotype: A much larger clone sits a single nucleotide away, making a read error possible. The gene calls are TRBV20-1 and TRBJ2-5, with D hard to call. Trimming shortened V by 3 bases and J by 7 bases, and 9 bases separated the two germline ends. CDR1 is DFQATT and CDR2 is SNEGSKA in the germline V gene (reference sequence). The CDR3 extends over 11 amino acids. CDR3 sequence: CSASSRGTQYF. As DNA, the CDR3 is TGCAGTGCTAGTTCGAGAGGGACCCAGTACTTC.

This clonotype was recorded at least ten times. The V call is TRBV10-3, the J call TRBJ1-2; the match to TRBD1 covers 7 bases. Germline V gene sequence: CDR1 ENHRY, CDR2 SYGVKD. Germline trimming cut 7 bases from V and 4 bases from J; bases unmatched to any gene: 6. The CDR3 sequence is 13 residues long. The CDR3 bases are TGTGCCATCAAAGGAGGGACAGTCTATGGCTACACCTTC. Its protein is CAIKGGTVYGYTF.

The chain recombines TRBV9 with TRBJ1-3; D unresolved. Per the germline V gene, CDR1 is SGDLS and CDR2 is YYNGEE. V was clipped by 4 bases and J by 0 bases, with 8 bases between them. The CDR3 extends over 14 amino acids. The CDR3 DNA follows: TGTGCCAGCAGCTTACATAGCTCTGGAAACACCATATATTTT. Its protein product is CASSLHSSGNTIYF.

This clonotype was found a few times. The rearrangement links TRBV7-2 to TRBJ2-2, with unresolved D. Germline loops: CDR1 SGHTA, CDR2 FQGNSA. The V gene lost 7 bases and the J gene lost 6 bases, with 6 bases spanning the gap. This CDR3 has 11 residues. CDR3 nucleotide sequence: TGTGCCAGCATCAATGCCGGGGAGCTGTTTTTT. Translated, it gives CASINAGELFF.